Below, one TCR beta chain is given with its context. The antigen this receptor binds is unknown. No base qualities exist here, and no much larger clone lies one base off it. There are 15 amino acids in the CDR3, from cysteine to phenylalanine inclusive. Of the read, only the CDR3 DNA is kept; its 45 bases are in frame from base 1. V is shortened by 5 bases, J by 5 bases, and the region joining them spans 18 bases. CDR1 and CDR2, per the germline V gene (reference sequence), are SSHAT and FNYEAQ. TCRbeta CDR3 regions were amplified from genomic DNA by means of the immunoSEQ Assay, a bias-controlled multiplex PCR. The study's processing was this. Nucleated cell counts per sample were estimated from amplification of reference gene primers within the assay. To quantify the absolute abundance of each unique TCRbeta CDR3 rearrangement, sequence reads were collapsed and filtered. Productive Simpson clonality was computed per sample as the square root of Simpson's diversity index over productive rearrangements. Imported from immuneACCESS, the table was reduced by TCRdb to in-frame sequences with V and J called. These copies leave out some clones; in studies compared against another copy, an unresolved V gene accounts for under half, and the cause of the remainder is not known. That table furnishes V, J and clone size, whereas the DNA furnished D and trimming. The sample yields more than 65,000 clones; about 80% were counted once. 35% to 45% of the sample is taken by the ten largest.

This sample is part of a study of blood T cell repertoires in COVID-19 (dated by TCRdb to the early 2020s). For context, the study as a whole: Samples covering the acute and convalescent phases of COVID-19 were provided by collaborators in the United States, Italy and Spain. The material from the prospective study consisted of cDNA or gDNA derived from T cells, B-cell-depleted T cells, or PBMCs. Deeply sampled blood TCRbeta repertoires from subjects exposed to, actively infected with, or recovered from COVID-19 were included in the dataset. The repertoires were released in a freely available public database intended as a resource for research on the immune response to SARS-CoV-2. The samples were drawn from the first 160 participants of the ongoing ImmuneRACE study and from 1,200 or so subjects provided by 6 global collaborators. A de-identified subject ID, COVID-19 status, age in years and sex were almost always included in the sample metadata. HLA class I and class II types, where available, came from metadata supplied by the sample provider rather than from assay-based typing. On the study overall, not on this receptor specifically: How much clinical and demographic metadata was included differed by source and by participant, and the metadata was provided uncurated.

Whole blood was collected in K2EDTA tubes by collaborating institutions according to the institutions' own protocols. For TCRbeta analysis, collaborator samples were shipped as frozen whole blood, as isolated PBMCs, or as DNA extracted from either sample type. Here the chain combines TRBV7-7 and TRBJ2-5; the D gene is possibly TRBD2, with 5 bases matching. Source material: peripheral blood. This TCR derives from a woman in her 70s with acute or convalescent COVID-19. The CDR3 region: CASSLSGGSEETQYF. The DNA sequence is given as TGTGCCAGCAGCCTCTCCGGAGGATCCGAGGAGACCCAGTACTTC.